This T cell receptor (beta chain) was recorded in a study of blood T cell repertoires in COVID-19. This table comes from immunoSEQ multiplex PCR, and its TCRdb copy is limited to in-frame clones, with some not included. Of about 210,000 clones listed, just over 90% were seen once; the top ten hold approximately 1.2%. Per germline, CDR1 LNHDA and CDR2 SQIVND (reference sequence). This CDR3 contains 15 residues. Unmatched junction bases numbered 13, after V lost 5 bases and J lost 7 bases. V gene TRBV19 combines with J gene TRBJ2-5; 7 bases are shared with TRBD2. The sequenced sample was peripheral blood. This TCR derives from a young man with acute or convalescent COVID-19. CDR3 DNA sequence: TGTGCCAGTAGTCCCGTTGCGGGGGATCACGGGACCCAGTACTTC. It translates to CASSPVAGDHGTQYF.